The 30 T cell receptor beta chains below were found in one sample sequenced in a study of identical twins. TCRdb reanalysed the 5' RACE reads using MiXCR and keeps one entry per CDR3 protein. This table has approximately 470,000 distinct CDR3 sequences, 13% to 15% appearing once. These data also featured in a second study, about yellow fever vaccine responses in identical twins.

Sequencing was done on a sample of CD4+ T cells sorted from blood. Receptors were obtained from a woman between 18 and 29 years old in good health.

This clonotype occurred many times. J is TRBJ2-7 and V is TRBV5-1; D is unresolved. This CDR3 region has 13 residues. Germline loops: CDR1 SGHRS, CDR2 YFSETQ. The ends were cut back, 4 bases at V and 2 bases at J, with 10 bases in the middle. CDR3 in DNA: TGCGCCAGCAGCCCCACAAGCGCCTACGAGCAGTACTTC. Its translation is CASSPTSAYEQYF.

Only a few counts were recorded for this clonotype. This chain connects TRBV28 to TRBJ1-6; D ambiguous. CDR3 length: 16 amino acids. V lost 6 bases and J lost 0, with 12 bases in between. Germline V CDR1 and CDR2: MDHEN, SYDVKM. CDR3 protein: CASSLDSSSYNSPLHF. The CDR3 DNA is TGTGCCAGCAGCCTGGACTCGAGCTCCTATAATTCACCCCTCCACTTT.

J is TRBJ2-7 and V is TRBV18; D perhaps matches TRBD2 (6 bases). The V and J ends lost 3 bases and 5 bases respectively, with 14 bases between them. CDR3 length: 14 residues. Germline V CDR1 and CDR2: KGHSH, LQKENI. DNA for the CDR3: TGTGCCAGCTCACCCCGCGGAGGGAAAAACGAGCAGTACTTC. This translates into CASSPRGGKNEQYF.

This chain joins TRBV3-1 and TRBJ2-7, with a weak D call TRBD1 (5 bases). CDR3 length: 13 residues. Trimming pared 5 bases from V and 4 bases from J, leaving 12 bases between. The germline gives CDR1 LGHDT, CDR2 YNNKEL (reference sequence). CDR3 sequence: CASSSRTFYEQYF. The CDR3, as DNA: TGTGCCAGCAGCTCCAGGACATTTTACGAGCAGTACTTC.

This rearrangement joins TRBV5-1 to TRBJ2-7; D not certain. CDR3 length: 13 amino acids. The ends were cut back, 3 bases at V and 2 bases at J, with 9 bases in the middle. Germline V CDR1 and CDR2: SGHRS, YFSETQ. CDR3 protein: CASSSASTYEQYF. For the CDR3, the DNA is TGCGCCAGCAGCTCGGCTAGTACCTACGAGCAGTACTTC.

The rearrangement links TRBV7-2 to TRBJ2-1; the match to TRBD2 covers 10 bases. Germline CDR1 is SGHTA and CDR2 is FQGNSA. V shed 5 bases, J shed 6 bases, and the junction held 4 bases outside the gene matches. The CDR3 is 14 amino acids. This CDR3 is CASSVSGRANEQFF. CDR3 sequence (DNA): TGTGCCAGCAGCGTAAGCGGGAGGGCCAATGAGCAGTTCTTC.

The genes are TRBV7-9 and TRBJ2-3; D is ambiguous. This CDR3 has 15 residues. V gave up 7 bases and J gave up 1 base, with 15 bases separating them. Germline V gene sequence: CDR1 SEHNR, CDR2 FQNEAQ (reference sequence). As DNA, the CDR3 is TGTGCCAGCACCACGGCCAGCCTAGGCACAGATACGCAGTATTTT. It encodes CASTTASLGTDTQYF.

The CDR3 protein is CASSLAGMGETQYF. CDR3 bases: TGTGCCAGCAGCTTAGCGGGAATGGGAGAGACCCAGTACTTC. The rearrangement links TRBV7-3 to TRBJ2-5, with a tentative D call TRBD2 (6 bases). Trimming removed 2 bases from V and 4 bases from J, with 11 bases in between. Germline V CDR1 and CDR2: SGHTA, FQGTGA. The CDR3 length is 14 residues.

The sample holds a few counts of this clonotype. The chain carries TRBV5-5 and TRBJ2-1; D may correspond to TRBD1 or TRBD2 (5 bases each). V shed 4 bases and J shed 10 bases, with 21 bases lying between them. The CDR3 covers 15 residues. Germline CDR1 SGHKS, CDR2 YYEKEE (reference sequence). The CDR3: CASSVIAGASTEQFF. DNA for the CDR3: TGTGCCAGCAGCGTGATAGCCGGGGCAAGCACGGAGCAGTTCTTC.

This clonotype was counted between two and nine times. The chain carries TRBV7-9 and TRBJ2-1; 7 bases are a match to TRBD2. This CDR3 contains 16 residues. CDR1 SEHNR and CDR2 FQNEAQ come from the germline V gene (reference sequence). After removal of 5 bases from V and 9 bases from J, the junction contained 16 bases not matched to a gene. The CDR3 coding sequence is TGTGCCAGCAGCGAAGGATTGGGGGGGGGTCATAGTGAGCAGTTCTTC. Amino acid sequence: CASSEGLGGGHSEQFF. Based on the CDR3 plus reference TRBV7-9 and TRBJ2-1, the full variable domain is DTGVSQNPRHKITKRGQNVTFRCDPISEHNRLYWYRQTLGQGPEFLTYFQNEAQLEKSRLLSDRFSAERPKGSFSTLEIQRTEQGDSAMYLCASSEGLGGGHSEQFFGPGTRLTVL.

This clonotype showed up just a few times. The chain couples TRBV5-5 to TRBJ2-7; a possible D gene is TRBD2 (5 bases). Germline loops: CDR1 SGHKS, CDR2 YYEKEE (reference sequence). This CDR3 region has 15 residues. Trimming took off 0 bases at V and 1 base at J, with 11 bases between the two ends. DNA for the CDR3: TGTGCCAGCAGCTTGGGGGGAGCCGTTTCCTACGAGCAGTACTTC. Translated: CASSLGGAVSYEQYF.

The chain links TRBV20-1 to TRBJ2-7; perhaps TRBD1 as D (5 bases). The CDR3 is 12 amino acids. Between the trimmed V and J ends, which lost 2 bases and 10 bases, there was a span of 15 bases. Per the germline V gene, CDR1 is DFQATT and CDR2 is SNEGSKA (reference sequence). The DNA of the CDR3 is TGCAGTGCTAGAATGGGGCCCTACACCCAGTACTTC. As protein: CSARMGPYTQYF.

A few counts support this clonotype. This chain joins TRBV3-1 and TRBJ2-5, with D unresolved. Per germline, CDR1 LGHDT and CDR2 YNNKEL (reference sequence). The CDR3 covers 14 residues. The V and J ends lost 4 bases and 7 bases respectively, with 16 bases between them. The CDR3 reads CASSPGSTDRTQYF. In DNA, the CDR3 is TGTGCCAGCAGCCCCGGGTCCACGGATAGGACCCAGTACTTC.

The V gene is TRBV5-1, the J gene TRBJ2-7; D remains unclear. V was trimmed by 3 bases and J by 7 bases, leaving 26 bases between them. The CDR3 extends over 17 amino acids. CDR1 and CDR2 from the germline V gene are SGHRS and YFSETQ. The CDR3 bases are TGCGCCAGCAGCTCACGCACCGAACGCACCCTCGATAGGGAGCAGTACTTC. It encodes CASSSRTERTLDREQYF.

The chain employs TRBV10-3 and TRBJ2-1; 8 positions agree with TRBD2. CDR3 size: 14 residues. The V gene end was trimmed by 3 bases and the J gene end by 9 bases; junction bases not matched to a gene: 7. CDR1 and CDR2 (germline): ENHRY, SYGVKD. The CDR3 nucleotides are TGTGCCATCAGTGACACGGGAGGGCAAACTGAGCAGTTCTTC. Its translation: CAISDTGGQTEQFF.

The chain couples TRBV5-1 to TRBJ2-4; D is uncertain. Germline CDR1 is SGHRS and CDR2 is YFSETQ. Trimming left V 0 bases short and J 0 bases short, with 7 bases between. The CDR3 has 15 amino acids. As DNA, the CDR3 is TGCGCCAGCAGCTTGGAGGGAATAGCCAAAAACATTCAGTACTTC. Translated, it gives CASSLEGIAKNIQYF.

The sample holds a few counts of this clonotype. This chain uses TRBV6-2 or TRBV6-3 with TRBJ1-5, with D unclear. Germline-derived CDR1 and CDR2 are MNHEY and SVGEGT. CDR3 size: 11 residues. Trimming took 5 bases from V and 7 from J, leaving 6 bases between them. CDR3 protein: CASSQGQPQHF. CDR3 sequence (DNA): TGTGCCAGCAGTCAAGGACAGCCCCAGCATTTT.

The genes are TRBV7-9 and TRBJ2-3, with 9 bases that match TRBD1. In germline, CDR1 is SEHNR, CDR2 FQNEAQ (reference sequence). J gave up 2 bases and V 11 bases, and 2 bases lay outside the gene matches. This CDR3 has 12 residues. CDR3 in amino acids: CAWDRVTDTQYF. The CDR3 DNA sequence: TGTGCCTGGGACAGGGTCACAGATACGCAGTATTTT.

This sequence joins TRBV5-8 and TRBJ2-1; D is perhaps TRBD1 or TRBD2 (5 bases each). The CDR3 sequence is 17 residues long. Between the trimmed V and J ends, which lost 4 bases and 0 bases, there was a span of 17 bases. CDR1 is SGHTS, CDR2 YDEGEE, per germline. DNA of the CDR3: TGTGCCAGCAGCCCCGGGACCAGTTATTCCTCCTACAATGAGCAGTTCTTC. This sequence encodes CASSPGTSYSSYNEQFF.

This clonotype was found a few times. The J gene is TRBJ2-7, the V gene TRBV29-1; D possibly matches TRBD1 or TRBD2 (6 bases each). The V end was cut by 6 bases, the J end by 7 bases, with 19 bases between. Germline V lookup: CDR1 SQVTM, CDR2 ANQGSEA. The CDR3 covers 13 residues. The CDR3 loop is CSVRIGGTGEQYF. The DNA for the CDR3 is TGCAGCGTGCGGATAGGGGGGACGGGGGAGCAGTACTTC.

This clonotype was picked up many times. The J gene is TRBJ2-7, the V gene TRBV25-1; TRBD1 matches at 8 bases. CDR1 MGHDK and CDR2 SYGVNS come from the germline V gene. The CDR3 totals 16 residues. The V and J ends lost 6 bases and 0 bases, in that order; junction bases with no gene match: 10. In DNA, the CDR3 is TGTGCCAGCAGCCTAGGACAGGGTCCGATCTCCTACGAGCAGTACTTC. This translates into CASSLGQGPISYEQYF.

This clonotype was picked up a small number of times. This chain links TRBV5-1 with TRBJ2-2; 9 positions match TRBD1. Germline CDR1 is SGHRS and CDR2 is YFSETQ. The CDR3 runs to 18 residues. Trimming removed 1 base from V and 2 bases from J; junction bases left unmatched: 9. The CDR3 spells CASSLSWTGQGNTGELFF. The CDR3 coding sequence is TGCGCCAGCAGCTTGAGTTGGACGGGACAGGGTAACACCGGGGAGCTGTTTTTT.

This chain connects TRBV2 to TRBJ2-7; D is perhaps TRBD2 (6 bases). CDR3 length: 15 residues. Germline V gene sequence: CDR1 SNHLY, CDR2 FYNNEI. The germline V and J ends were trimmed by 2 bases and 1 base, with 12 bases remaining between them. The chain's CDR3 is CASSEILGGSYEQYF. CDR3 nucleotide sequence: TGTGCCAGCAGTGAAATATTGGGGGGTTCCTACGAGCAGTACTTC.

This clonotype turned up a few times. This chain connects TRBV20-1 to TRBJ1-4, with TRBD1 identical over 8 bases. Germline V gene sequence: CDR1 DFQATT, CDR2 SNEGSKA (reference sequence). With V trimmed by 4 bases and J by 14 bases, 15 bases remained unmatched. The CDR3 runs 14 residues. CDR3 bases: TGCAGTGCTACACGGACAGGGAATTCGGTTAAGCTGTTTTTT. This gives the protein CSATRTGNSVKLFF.

This clonotype has at least ten counts. V is TRBV4-3 and J is TRBJ2-7, with D possibly matching TRBD2 (5 bases). Trimming shortened V by 0 bases and J by 4 bases, and 13 bases separated the two germline ends. Germline CDR1 reads LGHNA; CDR2 reads YSLEER. CDR3 size: 15 residues. The CDR3 reads CASSQEGRGFYEQYF. The CDR3 DNA sequence: TGCGCCAGCAGCCAAGAAGGTCGCGGGTTTTACGAGCAGTACTTC.

The V gene is TRBV4-1, the J gene TRBJ2-2; 7 nucleotides align to TRBD1. Germline loops: CDR1 MGHRA, CDR2 YSYEKL. This CDR3 is built from 16 residues. Germline trimming cut 0 bases from V and 6 bases from J; bases unmatched to any gene: 7. The CDR3 sequence is CASSQELRGLAGELFF. The CDR3 region has the DNA TGCGCCAGCAGCCAAGAATTGAGGGGGCTGGCCGGGGAGCTGTTTTTT.

This chain joins TRBV2 and TRBJ2-7; D remains ambiguous. Trimming left V 5 bases short and J 4 bases short, with 12 bases between. This CDR3 is 13 amino acids long. The germline V gene encodes CDR1 SNHLY and CDR2 FYNNEI. The CDR3 DNA is TGTGCCAGCAGTCCTCTAGGGAAGTACGAGCAGTACTTC. Amino acids: CASSPLGKYEQYF.

A few counts support this clonotype. This chain connects TRBV10-3 to TRBJ2-1; 10 positions match TRBD2. The CDR3 runs 14 residues. Looked up from germline, CDR1 is ENHRY and CDR2 is SYGVKD. Trimming removed 4 bases from V and 7 bases from J; junction bases left unmatched: 4. CDR3 nucleotide sequence: TGTGCCATCAGTGTTGCTAGCGGGGGTAATGAGCAGTTCTTC. Translation gives CAISVASGGNEQFF.

V is TRBV10-3 and J is TRBJ2-7; no firm D call. Trimming stripped 3 bases from V and 5 bases from J, with 5 bases between. This CDR3 contains 11 residues. CDR1 and CDR2 from the germline V gene are ENHRY and SYGVKD. CDR3 coding DNA: TGTGCCATCAGTGATGGACACGAGCAGTACTTC. This codes for CAISDGHEQYF.

J is TRBJ2-1 and V is TRBV6-1; 7 bases match TRBD2. J was trimmed by 2 bases and V by 5 bases; bases with no gene match: 6. The CDR3 has 15 residues. Per germline, CDR1 MNHNS and CDR2 SASEGT. The CDR3 region is CASSQTSEAYNEQFF. The DNA for the CDR3 is TGTGCCAGCAGTCAAACTAGCGAAGCCTACAATGAGCAGTTCTTC.